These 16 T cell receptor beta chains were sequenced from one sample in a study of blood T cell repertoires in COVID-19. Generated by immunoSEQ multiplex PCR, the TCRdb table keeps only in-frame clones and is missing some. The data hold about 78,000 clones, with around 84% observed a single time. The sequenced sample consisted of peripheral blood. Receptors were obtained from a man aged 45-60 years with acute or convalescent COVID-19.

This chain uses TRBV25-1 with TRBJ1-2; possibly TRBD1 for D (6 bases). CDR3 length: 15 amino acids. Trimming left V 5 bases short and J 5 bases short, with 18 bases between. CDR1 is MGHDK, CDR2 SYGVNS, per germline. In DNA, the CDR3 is TGTGCCAGCAGTACTTACGGGGGGCCCTTGTATGGCTACACCTTC. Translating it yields CASSTYGGPLYGYTF.

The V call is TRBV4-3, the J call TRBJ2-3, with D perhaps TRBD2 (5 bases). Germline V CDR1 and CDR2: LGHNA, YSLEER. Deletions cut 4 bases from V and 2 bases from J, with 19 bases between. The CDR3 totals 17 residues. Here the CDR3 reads CASSLSFGLTNTDTQYF. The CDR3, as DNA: TGCGCCAGCAGCCTGAGTTTTGGACTCACTAACACAGATACGCAGTATTTT.

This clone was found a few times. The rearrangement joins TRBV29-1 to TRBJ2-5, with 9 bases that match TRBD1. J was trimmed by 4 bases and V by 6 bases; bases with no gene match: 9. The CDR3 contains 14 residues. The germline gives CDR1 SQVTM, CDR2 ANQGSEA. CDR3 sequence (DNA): TGCAGCGTGGCGGGGACAGGGACTGGAGAGACCCAGTACTTC. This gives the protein CSVAGTGTGETQYF. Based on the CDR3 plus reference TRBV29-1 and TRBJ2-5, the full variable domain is SAVISQKPSRDICQRGTSLTIQCQVDSQVTMMFWYRQQPGQSLTLIATANQGSEATYESGFVIDKFPISRPNLTFSTLTVSNMSPEDSSIYLCSVAGTGTGETQYFGPGTRLLVL.

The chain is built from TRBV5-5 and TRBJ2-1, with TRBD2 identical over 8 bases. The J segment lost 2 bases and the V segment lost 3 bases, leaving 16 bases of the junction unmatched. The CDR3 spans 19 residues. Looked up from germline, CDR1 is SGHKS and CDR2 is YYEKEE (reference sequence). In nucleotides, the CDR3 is TGTGCCAGCAGCTCGATCGGTGAACTAGCGGCCTCCGCCTACAATGAGCAGTTCTTC. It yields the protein CASSSIGELAASAYNEQFF.

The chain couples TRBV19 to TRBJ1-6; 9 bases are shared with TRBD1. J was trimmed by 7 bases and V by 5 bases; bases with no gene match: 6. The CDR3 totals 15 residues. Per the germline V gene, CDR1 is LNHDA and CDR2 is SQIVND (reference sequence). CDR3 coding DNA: TGTGCCAGTAGTCGGGGACAGGGACCGAATTCACCCCTCCACTTT. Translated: CASSRGQGPNSPLHF.

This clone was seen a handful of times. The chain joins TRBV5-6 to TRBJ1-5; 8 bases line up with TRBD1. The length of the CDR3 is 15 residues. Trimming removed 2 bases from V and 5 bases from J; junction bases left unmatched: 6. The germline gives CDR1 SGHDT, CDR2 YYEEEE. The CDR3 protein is CASSFQGQGHQPQHF. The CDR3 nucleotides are TGTGCCAGCAGCTTTCAAGGACAGGGTCATCAGCCCCAGCATTTT.

Here the CDR3 reads CASGGQPNTEAFF. DNA of the CDR3: TGTGCCAGCGGAGGACAGCCGAACACTGAAGCTTTCTTT. The J gene is TRBJ1-1, the V gene TRBV9; D perhaps matches TRBD1 (6 bases). Germline loops: CDR1 SGDLS, CDR2 YYNGEE. Trimming pared 7 bases from V and 1 base from J, leaving 11 bases between. The CDR3 is 13 amino acids.

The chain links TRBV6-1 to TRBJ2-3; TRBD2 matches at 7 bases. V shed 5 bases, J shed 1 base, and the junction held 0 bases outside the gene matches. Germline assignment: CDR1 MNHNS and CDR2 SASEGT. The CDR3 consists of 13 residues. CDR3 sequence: CASSLAGTDTQYF. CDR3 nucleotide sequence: TGTGCCAGCAGTCTAGCGGGCACAGATACGCAGTATTTT.

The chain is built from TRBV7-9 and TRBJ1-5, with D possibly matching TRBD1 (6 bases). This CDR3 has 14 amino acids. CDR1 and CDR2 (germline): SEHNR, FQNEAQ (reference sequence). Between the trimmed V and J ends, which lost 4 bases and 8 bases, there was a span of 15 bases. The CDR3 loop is CASSSQGSGEPQHF. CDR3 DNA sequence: TGTGCCAGCAGCTCCCAGGGGAGTGGAGAGCCCCAGCATTTT.

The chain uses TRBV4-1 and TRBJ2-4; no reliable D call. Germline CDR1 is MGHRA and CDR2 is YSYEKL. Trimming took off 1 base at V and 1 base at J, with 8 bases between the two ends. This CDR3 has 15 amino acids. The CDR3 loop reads CASSQVTTAKNIQYF. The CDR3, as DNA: TGCGCCAGCAGCCAAGTGACAACTGCCAAAAACATTCAGTACTTC.

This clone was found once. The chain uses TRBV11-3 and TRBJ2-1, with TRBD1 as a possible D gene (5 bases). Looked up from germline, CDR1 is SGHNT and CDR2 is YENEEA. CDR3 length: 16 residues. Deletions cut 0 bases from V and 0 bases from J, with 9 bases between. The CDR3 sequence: CASSLEQGSSYNEQFF. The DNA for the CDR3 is TGTGCCAGCAGCTTAGAGCAGGGCAGCTCCTACAATGAGCAGTTCTTC.

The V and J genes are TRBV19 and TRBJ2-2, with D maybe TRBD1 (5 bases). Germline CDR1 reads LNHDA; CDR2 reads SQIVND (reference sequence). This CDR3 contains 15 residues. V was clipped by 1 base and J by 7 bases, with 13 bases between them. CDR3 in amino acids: CASSIVLIGDGELFF. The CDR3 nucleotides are TGTGCCAGTAGTATAGTGTTGATAGGGGACGGGGAGCTGTTTTTT.

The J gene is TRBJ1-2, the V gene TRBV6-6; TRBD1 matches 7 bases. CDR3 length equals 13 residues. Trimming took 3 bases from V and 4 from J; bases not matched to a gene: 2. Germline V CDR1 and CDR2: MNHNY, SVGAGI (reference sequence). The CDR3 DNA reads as TGTGCCAGCAGTTATACAGGGGCCTATGGCTACACCTTC. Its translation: CASSYTGAYGYTF.

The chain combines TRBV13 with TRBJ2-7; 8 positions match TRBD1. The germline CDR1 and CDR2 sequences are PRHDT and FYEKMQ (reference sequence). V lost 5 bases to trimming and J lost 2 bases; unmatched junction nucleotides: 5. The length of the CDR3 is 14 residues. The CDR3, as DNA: TGTGCCAGCAGCCCACGGACAGGGACCTACGAGCAGTACTTC. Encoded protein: CASSPRTGTYEQYF.

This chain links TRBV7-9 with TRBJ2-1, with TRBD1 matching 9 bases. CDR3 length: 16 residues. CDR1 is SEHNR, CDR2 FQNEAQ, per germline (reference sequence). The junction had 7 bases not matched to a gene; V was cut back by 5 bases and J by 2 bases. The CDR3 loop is CASSDTGTGTYNEQFF. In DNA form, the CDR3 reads TGTGCCAGCAGCGATACCGGGACAGGGACCTACAATGAGCAGTTCTTC.

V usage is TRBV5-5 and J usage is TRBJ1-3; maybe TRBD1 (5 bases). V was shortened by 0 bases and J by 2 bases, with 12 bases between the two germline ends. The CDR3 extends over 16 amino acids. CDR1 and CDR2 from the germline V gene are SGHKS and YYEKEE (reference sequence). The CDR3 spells CASSLEAGITGNTIYF. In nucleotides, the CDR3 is TGTGCCAGCAGCTTGGAGGCAGGGATTACTGGAAACACCATATATTTT.